A single sample gave rise to the 31 T cell receptor beta chains below, sequenced in a study of T cell repertoires in cytomegalovirus infection. Via MiXCR, TCRdb re-called the reads, giving one row per CDR3 protein. The sample yields under 850,000 distinct CDR3 sequences, around 31% seen once. These TCRs' antigens remain unknown. Sequenced here: cultured PBMCs, sampled from culture after CMV antigen stimulation. These receptors were collected from a human donor in good health (CMV status not recorded). Some clones in this sample may be carry-over from other donors' samples.

This clonotype was counted between two and nine times. The rearrangement joins TRBV2 to TRBJ2-3, with D possibly TRBD2 on 6 matching bases. The CDR3 sequence is 14 residues long. The germline CDR1 and CDR2 sequences are SNHLY and FYNNEI. Deletions cut 2 bases from V and 4 bases from J, with 10 bases between. CDR3 in amino acids: CASSESGGADTQYF. For the CDR3, the DNA is TGTGCCAGCAGTGAATCGGGCGGGGCAGATACGCAGTATTTT.

This clonotype was recorded at least ten times. The V and J genes are TRBV7-2 and TRBJ2-5, with a possible D match to TRBD2 (6 bases). Germline V gene sequence: CDR1 SGHTA, CDR2 FQGNSA. This CDR3 has 12 residues. Trimming left V 5 bases short and J 7 bases short, with 11 bases between. The CDR3 DNA is TGTGCCAGCAGCCTAGGGCGGGGGACCCAGTACTTC. It codes for CASSLGRGTQYF.

The V gene is TRBV7-9, the J gene TRBJ1-1; TRBD1 agrees at 7 bases. Germline V gives CDR1 SEHNR, CDR2 FQNEAQ (reference sequence). With 5 bases clipped from V and 1 base from J, the junction kept 7 bases outside the gene matches. The CDR3 has 15 residues. The CDR3 DNA follows: TGTGCCAGCAGCCGGAAGGGACAGAGGAACACTGAAGCTTTCTTT. This translates into CASSRKGQRNTEAFF.

The chain employs TRBV11-2 and TRBJ2-2; D is possibly TRBD2 (6 bases). This CDR3 has 14 amino acids. From germline, CDR1 is SGHAT and CDR2 FQNNGV. V lost 2 bases and J lost 6, with 10 bases in between. CDR3 sequence (DNA): TGTGCCAGCAGCTTATGGGGGGTCCCCGGGGAGCTGTTTTTT. Its translation: CASSLWGVPGELFF.

This chain joins TRBV6-5 and TRBJ1-1, with D unclear. V lost 5 bases and J lost 8, with 15 bases in between. Germline CDR1 MNHEY, CDR2 SVGAGI. The CDR3 runs 13 residues. In DNA, the CDR3 is TGTGCCAGCAGTCCCCCCCTACCCTCCGAAGCTTTCTTT. Protein: CASSPPLPSEAFF.

This clonotype has only a few counts. V usage is TRBV19 and J usage is TRBJ2-6; 9 bases line up with TRBD1. V shed 4 bases and J 0 bases; nucleotides not matched to a gene: 7. Germline V CDR1 and CDR2: LNHDA, SQIVND (reference sequence). The CDR3 totals 18 residues. The CDR3 sequence is CASSKRTGVTSGANVLTF. For the CDR3, the DNA is TGTGCCAGTAGTAAGAGGACAGGGGTTACCTCTGGGGCCAACGTCCTGACTTTC.

This clonotype was found a few times. The chain recombines TRBV12-3 or TRBV12-4 with TRBJ1-3; a possible D gene is TRBD1 (5 bases). This CDR3 is 14 amino acids long. Trimming took 8 bases from V and 7 from J, leaving 18 bases between them. The CDR3 coding sequence is TGTGCCAGCGGGCAGGGAGGGTTGGATAACACCATATATTTT. Translated: CASGQGGLDNTIYF.

V is TRBV7-6 and J is TRBJ1-3; the match to TRBD1 covers 7 bases. The length of the CDR3 is 12 residues. Germline lookup yields CDR1 SGHVS and CDR2 FNYEAQ. Trimming removed 5 bases from V and 7 bases from J; junction bases left unmatched: 2. The CDR3 bases are TGTGCCAGCAGCCAGGGGGTGAACACCATATATTTT. This codes for CASSQGVNTIYF.

V gene TRBV28 combines with J gene TRBJ2-7, with 7 positions matching TRBD1. Losses at the gene ends were 5 bases for V and 4 bases for J; bases not matched to a gene: 5. CDR1 is MDHEN, CDR2 SYDVKM, per germline. This CDR3 region has 13 residues. The CDR3 loop reads CASSLTGMYEQYF. The DNA of the CDR3 is TGTGCCAGCAGTCTGACAGGGATGTACGAGCAGTACTTC.

Of note for this clonotype: With a much larger clone just one base away, this may be a read error. The V gene is TRBV11-2, the J gene TRBJ1-2, with TRBD1 identical over 7 bases. Trimming took 1 base from V and 7 from J; bases not matched to a gene: 3. This CDR3 has 13 residues. Per the germline V gene, CDR1 is SGHAT and CDR2 is FQNNGV. Here the CDR3 reads CASSLGGDSGYTF. CDR3 nucleotides: TGTGCCAGCAGCTTAGGGGGGGACAGTGGCTACACCTTC.

The rearrangement links TRBV11-2 to TRBJ2-5, with TRBD2 matching 10 bases. V lost 5 bases and J lost 1; bases outside the gene matches: 10. This CDR3 is 17 amino acids long. CDR1 and CDR2 from the germline V gene are SGHAT and FQNNGV. CDR3 loop: CASSPSGGALPQETQYF. In nucleotides, the CDR3 is TGTGCCAGCAGCCCAAGCGGGGGGGCGCTACCCCAAGAGACCCAGTACTTC.

There are many counts of this clonotype. For the CDR3, the DNA is TGTGCCTCCTGGGGGGGGGAGGGCCTGCGGAATGAGCAGTTCTTC. Translated, it gives CASWGGEGLRNEQFF. The rearrangement uses TRBV10-3 and TRBJ2-1, with 7 bases identical to TRBD2. The CDR3 loop spans 15 amino acids. V was clipped by 11 bases and J by 7 bases; unmatched bases: 17. Germline-derived CDR1 and CDR2 are ENHRY and SYGVKD.

Only a few counts were recorded for this clonotype. This chain uses TRBV7-9 with TRBJ2-1, with 9 bases lining up with TRBD2. The CDR3 sequence is 16 residues long. V gave up 5 bases and J gave up 3 bases; unmatched junction bases: 8. Germline CDR1 reads SEHNR; CDR2 reads FQNEAQ (reference sequence). This CDR3 is CASSPRGGVLYNEQFF. As DNA, the CDR3 is TGTGCCAGCAGCCCGCGCGGGGGGGTACTCTACAATGAGCAGTTCTTC.

The chain has TRBV12-3 or TRBV12-4 and TRBJ1-5; 9 bases align to TRBD1. V was clipped by 3 bases and J by 5 bases; unmatched bases: 5. This CDR3 is built from 15 residues. For the CDR3, the DNA is TGTGCCAGCAGTTTTGTGACAGGGGGGGATCAGCCCCAGCATTTT. Translating it yields CASSFVTGGDQPQHF.

In this sample, this clonotype turned up a few times. The chain links TRBV12-3 or TRBV12-4 to TRBJ1-6; D gene uncertain. The V and J ends lost 5 bases and 8 bases respectively, with 7 bases between them. The CDR3 sequence is 12 residues long. Here the CDR3 reads CASSGLDSPLHF. The CDR3 DNA reads TGTGCCAGCAGTGGTTTGGATTCACCCCTCCACTTT.

The V gene is TRBV28, the J gene TRBJ1-6; D is possibly TRBD1 (5 bases). CDR3 length equals 17 residues. Per germline, CDR1 MDHEN and CDR2 SYDVKM. V gave up 6 bases and J gave up 2 bases, with 17 bases separating them. This chain's CDR3 is CASRIGFRATYNSPLHF. In DNA, the CDR3 is TGTGCCAGCAGAATCGGGTTCAGGGCCACCTATAATTCACCCCTCCACTTT.

This sequence joins TRBV14 and TRBJ2-3; D is perhaps TRBD2 (5 bases). Looked up from germline, CDR1 is SGHDN and CDR2 is FVKESK. V was cut by 5 bases and J by 2 bases, with 17 bases left in between. The CDR3 runs 16 residues. CDR3 coding DNA: TGTGCCAGCAGCACCTTTCCTAGCCGTTACACAGATACGCAGTATTTT. It is translated as CASSTFPSRYTDTQYF.

The chain combines TRBV11-1 with TRBJ2-7; 7 bases are shared with TRBD1. Per germline, CDR1 SGHAT and CDR2 FQDESV (reference sequence). CDR3 size: 17 residues. After removal of 5 bases from V and 7 bases from J, the junction contained 20 bases not matched to a gene. CDR3 region: CASSLSGPVLGGSEQYF. DNA for the CDR3: TGTGCCAGCAGCCTCAGTGGCCCAGTCCTAGGGGGCAGTGAGCAGTACTTC.

In nucleotides, the CDR3 is TGTGCCAGCAGCTTGTGGGGTGGTGAAAAACTGTTTTTT. Residues: CASSLWGGEKLFF. The rearrangement links TRBV5-4 to TRBJ1-4; D uncertain. CDR3 length: 13 residues. The V end lost 1 base, the J end lost 7 bases, and 8 bases lay between the germline ends. CDR1 SGHNT and CDR2 YYREEE come from the germline V gene (reference sequence).

J is TRBJ2-3 and V is TRBV11-3, with TRBD1 identical over 10 bases. The CDR3 has 16 amino acids. V trimming: 5 bases; J trimming: 1 base; junction bases outside the gene matches: 6. Germline loops: CDR1 SGHNT, CDR2 YENEEA. Written as DNA, the CDR3 is TGTGCCAGCAGCCCTAGGGGGACAGGGGGCACAGATACGCAGTATTTT. Protein sequence: CASSPRGTGGTDTQYF.

This clonotype came up a few times. The chain combines TRBV19 with TRBJ2-7, with a tentative D call TRBD1 (6 bases). Germline CDR1 reads LNHDA; CDR2 reads SQIVND (reference sequence). The CDR3 sequence is 13 residues long. V was shortened by 7 bases and J by 5 bases, with 15 bases between the two germline ends. The CDR3 DNA is TGTGCCAGTAACGACAGGCTAGGGGACGAGCAGTACTTC. Encoded protein: CASNDRLGDEQYF.

This clonotype was seen only a few times. The CDR3 nucleotides read TGTGCCAGCAGCTTACGGGGGCGAGCGGCTCCAACAGATACGCAGTATTTT. It codes for CASSLRGRAAPTDTQYF. The chain recombines TRBV7-6 with TRBJ2-3; D is tentatively TRBD1 or TRBD2 (6 bases each). Germline assignment: CDR1 SGHVS and CDR2 FNYEAQ. V dropped 2 bases and J dropped 3 bases, with 18 bases sitting between them. This CDR3 is 17 amino acids long.

The chain couples TRBV29-1 to TRBJ1-1; D is undetermined. V shed 5 bases and J shed 0 bases, with 7 bases lying between them. Germline V gives CDR1 SQVTM, CDR2 ANQGSEA. The CDR3 is 12 residues long. CDR3 coding DNA: TGCAGCGTTTCGTCCATGAACACTGAAGCTTTCTTT. It specifies CSVSSMNTEAFF.

A single count supports this clonotype. The V and J genes are TRBV11-2 and TRBJ2-1; 10 positions agree with TRBD2. The trim removed 5 bases at V and 9 bases at J, leaving 10 bases unmatched. The V gene's germline CDR1 is SGHAT and CDR2 FQNNGV. The CDR3 length is 15 residues. The CDR3 here is CASSPASGRVGEQFF. CDR3 sequence (DNA): TGTGCCAGCAGCCCAGCTAGCGGGAGAGTGGGTGAGCAGTTCTTC.

The chain couples TRBV29-1 to TRBJ1-1, with D hard to call. Germline V gives CDR1 SQVTM, CDR2 ANQGSEA. Trimming stripped 1 base from V and 6 bases from J, with 9 bases between. This CDR3 is 12 amino acids long. CDR3 sequence reads: CSVEAMGPEAFF. As DNA, the CDR3 is TGCAGCGTTGAAGCTATGGGCCCTGAAGCTTTCTTT.

This clonotype occurred once. This chain joins TRBV18 and TRBJ2-7; 7 nucleotides match TRBD2. The V gene's germline CDR1 is KGHSH and CDR2 LQKENI. The trim removed 7 bases at V and 3 bases at J, leaving 24 bases unmatched. The length of the CDR3 is 19 residues. CDR3 sequence (DNA): TGTGCCAGCTTTCCCGCCCAAACGGGGGGTCCGGGGCGAGGCTACGAGCAGTACTTC. Amino acid sequence: CASFPAQTGGPGRGYEQYF. Full variable domain (outside the CDR3, taken from reference TRBV18 and TRBJ2-7): NAGVMQNPRHLVRRRGQEARLRCSPMKGHSHVYWYRQLPEEGLKFMVYLQKENIIDESGMPKERFSAEFPKEGPSILRIQQVVRGDSAAYFCASFPAQTGGPGRGYEQYFGPGTRLTVT.

The chain uses TRBV4-2 and TRBJ1-6, with a tentative D call TRBD1 (6 bases). The CDR3 spans 17 residues. The germline CDR1 and CDR2 sequences are LGHNA and YNFKEQ. V shed 0 bases and J shed 6 bases, with 15 bases lying between them. The CDR3 coding sequence is TGTGCCAGCAGCCAAGATGCCTTTGGGGGGGCTAATTCACCCCTCCACTTT. As protein: CASSQDAFGGANSPLHF.

The sample holds a few counts of this clonotype. The chain couples TRBV19 to TRBJ2-7; the D gene could be TRBD1 or TRBD2 (5 bases each). V lost 10 bases and J lost 0, with 22 bases in between. Germline V CDR1 and CDR2: LNHDA, SQIVND (reference sequence). This CDR3 spans 16 amino acids. The chain's CDR3 is CATRQIGTITSYEQYF. The CDR3 DNA sequence: TGTGCCACCCGTCAAATTGGGACGATTACCTCCTACGAGCAGTACTTC.

This clonotype was counted only a few times. The chain combines TRBV7-9 with TRBJ1-4, with 7 nucleotides matching TRBD1. The CDR3 extends over 16 amino acids. The germline CDR1 and CDR2 sequences are SEHNR and FQNEAQ (reference sequence). V shed 5 bases and J 3 bases; nucleotides not matched to a gene: 9. Here the CDR3 DNA reads TGTGCCAGCAGCCCAGTAGACAGGGTTGCTAATGAAAAACTGTTTTTT. Encoded protein: CASSPVDRVANEKLFF.

This clonotype occurred a few times. This rearrangement joins TRBV6-1 to TRBJ1-1; D remains ambiguous. The V end was cut by 6 bases, the J end by 9 bases, with 26 bases between. Germline CDR1 MNHNS, CDR2 SASEGT. This CDR3 comprises 16 residues. The CDR3 DNA reads TGTGCCAGCAGATACGGCGGGGAGGGAGGTGGCGGAAAAGCTTTCTTT. This gives the protein CASRYGGEGGGGKAFF.

This clonotype was seen at least ten times. This chain uses TRBV7-2 with TRBJ1-3; D is uncertain. The CDR3 runs 14 residues. The germline V gene encodes CDR1 SGHTA and CDR2 FQGNSA. The ends were cut back, 3 bases at V and 0 bases at J, with 6 bases in the middle. The chain's CDR3 is CASSLRASGNTIYF. The CDR3 coding sequence is TGTGCCAGCAGCTTGCGGGCCTCTGGAAACACCATATATTTT.